This TCR beta chain was identified in a study of shared clonotypes between healthy human individuals. Positive CCR7 selection of CD45RO-negative cells yielded the naive CD8 cells, and terminally differentiated effector memory CD45RA+ cells were excluded. For this clone: This same CDR3 is encoded by further DNA sequences in the sample.

V was trimmed by 0 bases and J by 9 bases, leaving 9 bases between them. In germline, CDR1 is MNHEY, CDR2 SVGAGI. The CDR3 consists of 13 residues. Sequencing was performed with immunoSEQ multiplex PCR; in TCRdb, only in-frame clones are kept and a portion is missing. The sample has some 2.1 million clones; about 94% are singletons. The chain combines TRBV6-5 with TRBJ2-1; no reliable D call. Sequencing used naive CD8+ T cells sorted from blood. This TCR came from a man younger than 35 in good health. CDR3 nucleotides: TGTGCCAGCAGTTACTCGTCCGGCGGTGAGCAGTTCTTC. As protein: CASSYSSGGEQFF.